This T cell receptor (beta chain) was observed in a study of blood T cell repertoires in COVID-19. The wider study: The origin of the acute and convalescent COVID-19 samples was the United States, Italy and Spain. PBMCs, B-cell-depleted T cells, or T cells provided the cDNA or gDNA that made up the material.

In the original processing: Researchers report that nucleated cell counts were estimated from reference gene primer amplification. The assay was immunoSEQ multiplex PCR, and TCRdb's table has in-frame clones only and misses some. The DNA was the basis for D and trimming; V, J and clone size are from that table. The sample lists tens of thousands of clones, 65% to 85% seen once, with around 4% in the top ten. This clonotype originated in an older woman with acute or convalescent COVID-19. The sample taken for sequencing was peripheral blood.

CDR3 residues: CASSASGTYEQYF. The CDR3, as DNA: TGCGCCAGCAGTGCCAGCGGGACCTACGAGCAGTACTTC. V and J are TRBV10-1 and TRBJ2-7, with 7 positions matching TRBD2. J gave up 2 bases and V 4 bases, and 2 bases lay outside the gene matches. The CDR3 loop spans 13 amino acids. Germline V gene data show CDR1 as WNHNN and CDR2 as SYGVQD (reference sequence).